These 26 T cell receptor beta chains came from one sample sequenced in a study of blood T cell repertoires in COVID-19 (dated by TCRdb to the early 2020s). The method was the immunoSEQ multiplex PCR assay. What TCRdb holds here is the immuneACCESS table cut down to in-frame rearrangements. Part of the clones is not present; checked against another copy, under half of the missing clones reflect an unresolved V gene, and the others are unexplained. Here the sample has about 400,000 clones; roughly 89% occur a single time. The ten largest clones represent 1.7% of the sample. Sequencing input: PBMCs or T cells enriched from blood (not recorded which). All receptors come from a woman aged 25-40 years who had recovered from COVID-19.

This clone has a single count. V and J are TRBV7-9 and TRBJ2-7, with TRBD1 matching 9 bases. V dropped 10 bases and J dropped 2; count of bases not matched to a gene: 9. This CDR3 spans 14 amino acids. The germline V gene has CDR1 SEHNR and CDR2 FQNEAQ (reference sequence). The CDR3 protein is CATRDRTGAYEQYF. The CDR3 DNA is TGTGCCACCCGAGACAGGACAGGGGCCTACGAGCAGTACTTC.

The chain couples TRBV27 to TRBJ2-2, with 11 positions matching TRBD2. The ends lost 6 bases at V and 2 bases at J; junction bases unmatched: 11. The germline CDR1 and CDR2 sequences are MNHEY and SMNVEV (reference sequence). This CDR3 is built from 18 residues. CDR3: CASRGPTRLAGNTGELFF. In nucleotides, the CDR3 is TGTGCCAGCAGGGGGCCGACCAGACTAGCGGGAAACACCGGGGAGCTGTTTTTT.

The genes are TRBV11-1 and TRBJ2-1, with 10 nucleotides matching TRBD2. The CDR3 covers 15 residues. Germline V gene sequence: CDR1 SGHAT, CDR2 FQDESV (reference sequence). After removal of 3 bases from V and 6 bases from J, the junction contained 5 bases not matched to a gene. The CDR3 DNA reads as TGTGCCAGCAGCTTGACGGGACTAGCGAGCAATGAGCAGTTCTTC. Translation: CASSLTGLASNEQFF. Full variable domain (missing parts from reference TRBV11-1 and TRBJ2-1): EAEVAQSPRYKITEKSQAVAFWCDPISGHATLYWYRQILGQGPELLVQFQDESVVDDSQLPKDRFSAERLKGVDSTLKIQPAELGDSAMYLCASSLTGLASNEQFFGPGTRLTVL.

The chain combines TRBV7-9 with TRBJ1-5, with D hard to call. The germline V and J ends were trimmed by 3 bases and 4 bases, with 4 bases remaining between them. The CDR3 totals 12 residues. Germline V CDR1 and CDR2: SEHNR, FQNEAQ (reference sequence). This CDR3 is CASSFRNQPQHF. The CDR3 coding sequence is TGTGCCAGCAGCTTCAGAAATCAGCCCCAGCATTTT.

CDR3 loop: CASSFRLAVNNEQFF. As DNA, the CDR3 is TGCGCCAGCAGCTTCCGGCTAGCGGTAAACAATGAGCAGTTCTTC. The V gene is TRBV5-1, the J gene TRBJ2-1, with TRBD2 identical over 7 bases. J gave up 5 bases and V 2 bases, and 7 bases lay outside the gene matches. The length of the CDR3 is 15 residues. Per germline, CDR1 SGHRS and CDR2 YFSETQ.

The chain links TRBV7-9 to TRBJ2-2; D is possibly TRBD2 (5 bases). The germline V gene has CDR1 SEHNR and CDR2 FQNEAQ (reference sequence). The CDR3 runs 16 residues. The V gene lost 5 bases and the J gene lost 2 bases, with 15 bases spanning the gap. The CDR3 DNA follows: TGTGCCAGCAGCCCTCGACCGACTATTAACACCGGGGAGCTGTTTTTT. Protein sequence: CASSPRPTINTGELFF.

V usage is TRBV10-3 and J usage is TRBJ2-6; D uncertain. V lost 11 bases and J 0 bases, leaving 8 bases between the germline ends. The CDR3 runs to 13 residues. Germline V gene data show CDR1 as ENHRY and CDR2 as SYGVKD. The CDR3 coding sequence is TGTGCCGGCGGTAGCTCTGGGGCCAACGTCCTGACTTTC. This gives the protein CAGGSSGANVLTF.

The rearrangement joins TRBV21-1 to TRBJ1-5; the table assigns TRBD1, which was not confirmed against the DNA. TRBV21-1 is designated a pseudogene. CDR3 length: 16 residues. CDR3 amino acids: CASSKDRDRGLQPQHF. The CDR3 coding sequence is TGTGCCAGCAGCAAAGACCGGGACAGGGGACTTCAGCCCCAGCATTTT.

This chain links TRBV7-6 with TRBJ1-1, with D uncertain. The germline V gene has CDR1 SGHVS and CDR2 FNYEAQ. The ends were cut back, 1 base at V and 1 base at J, with 16 bases in the middle. The CDR3 runs 17 residues. The DNA of the CDR3 is TGTGCCAGCAGCTTAGGAGTCGGACTAACATCGAACACTGAAGCTTTCTTT. Encoded protein: CASSLGVGLTSNTEAFF.

In this sample, this clone turned up once. This sequence joins TRBV3-1 (or the pseudogene TRBV3-2) and TRBJ2-5; 7 nucleotides align to TRBD2. Germline lookup yields CDR1 LGHDT and CDR2 YNNKEL (reference sequence). This CDR3 region has 15 residues. Unmatched junction bases numbered 10, after V lost 4 bases and J lost 5 bases. In nucleotides, the CDR3 is TGTGCCAGCAGCCCAGGTCCTAGCGGTAGGGAGACCCAGTACTTC. Translating gives CASSPGPSGRETQYF.

The chain is built from TRBV5-4 and TRBJ1-1, with D unclear. With 3 bases removed from V and 0 bases from J, the gap between germline ends came to 12 bases. Germline assignment: CDR1 SGHNT and CDR2 YYREEE (reference sequence). This CDR3 is built from 15 residues. CDR3 residues: CASSSGFKLNTEAFF. The CDR3 DNA is TGTGCCAGCAGCTCTGGTTTTAAGCTGAACACTGAAGCTTTCTTT.

This clone was picked up one time. V usage is TRBV3-1 (or the pseudogene TRBV3-2) and J usage is TRBJ2-3; D is ambiguous. Germline V gene sequence: CDR1 LGHDT, CDR2 YNNKEL (reference sequence). The CDR3 is 14 residues long. Trimming cost V 4 bases and J 9 bases, with 17 bases left between them. DNA for the CDR3: TGTGCCAGCAGCCCTGGGCCGGTCGGTTCCACGCAGTATTTT. It codes for CASSPGPVGSTQYF.

The chain employs TRBV30 and TRBJ1-4; possible D gene TRBD1, 6 bases. CDR1 is GTSNPN and CDR2 is SVGIG in the germline V gene (reference sequence). V was cut by 5 bases and J by 4 bases, with 14 bases left in between. There are 14 residues in the CDR3. The CDR3 is CAWQRRGGNEKLFF. DNA for the CDR3: TGTGCCTGGCAGCGGCGAGGGGGTAATGAAAAACTGTTTTTT. Based on the CDR3 plus reference TRBV30 and TRBJ1-4, the full variable domain is SQTIHQWPATLVQPVGSPLSLECTVEGTSNPNLYWYRQAAGRGLQLLFYSVGIGQISSEVPQNLSASRPQDRQFILSSKKLLLSDSGFYLCAWQRRGGNEKLFFGSGTQLSVL.

The J gene is TRBJ2-7, the V gene TRBV3-1 (or the pseudogene TRBV3-2), with 7 bases matching TRBD1. Germline V gene sequence: CDR1 LGHDT, CDR2 YNNKEL (reference sequence). Trimming removed 5 bases from V and 7 bases from J; junction bases left unmatched: 11. The CDR3 is made up of 14 amino acids. The CDR3 nucleotides read TGTGCCAGCAGCTTAACTGACAGGGCAGGGGAGCAGTACTTC. Translation gives CASSLTDRAGEQYF.

The rearrangement joins TRBV27 to TRBJ2-7; a weak D match, TRBD1 (5 bases). The CDR3 length is 15 residues. Trimming removed 3 bases from V and 9 bases from J, with 21 bases in between. Germline V lookup: CDR1 MNHEY, CDR2 SMNVEV (reference sequence). DNA for the CDR3: TGTGCCAGCAGTTTCGACAAGGGGAATAATCGTGTGCAGTACTTC. Its translation: CASSFDKGNNRVQYF.

This clone was seen just once. The junction differs from germline at one of its ends, possibly a read error. The rearrangement joins TRBV30 to TRBJ2-5, with a possible D match to TRBD1 (5 bases). This CDR3 has 12 amino acids. Looked up from germline, CDR1 is GTSNPN and CDR2 is SVGIG (reference sequence). This CDR3 is CAWSVGARAQHF. CDR3 coding DNA: TGTGCCTGGAGTGTAGGGGCTAGGGCCCAGCACTTC.

The chain uses TRBV18 and TRBJ2-7, with TRBD2 matching 10 bases. V lost 3 bases, J lost 3 bases, and 8 bases stayed unmatched. There are 16 residues in the CDR3. Germline V gene sequence: CDR1 KGHSH, CDR2 LQKENI. The CDR3 DNA reads TGTGCCAGCTCACCCCCCGGGAGGACTAGCGGCTACGAGCAGTACTTC. It yields the protein CASSPPGRTSGYEQYF.

V gene TRBV18 combines with J gene TRBJ2-1; 12 nucleotides match TRBD1. V lost 5 bases and J lost 8; bases outside the gene matches: 4. The germline V gene encodes CDR1 KGHSH and CDR2 LQKENI. The CDR3 is 14 residues long. DNA of the CDR3: TGTGCCAGCTCAACCGGGACAGGGGGCGATGAGCAGTTCTTC. Its translation: CASSTGTGGDEQFF.

The chain links TRBV6-7 to TRBJ1-3; TRBD1 is a possible D gene (5 bases). TRBV6-7 is known as an ORF, though its function is uncertain. The CDR3 runs 16 residues. With 6 bases removed from V and 5 bases from J, the gap between germline ends came to 20 bases. This CDR3 is CASSLKPGLSRNTIYF. The CDR3 region has the DNA TGTGCCAGCAGCCTAAAGCCGGGACTCTCGAGAAACACCATATATTTT.

This clone was counted once. This chain's CDR3 is CASSAASSGNTIYF. The CDR3 DNA reads as TGTGCCAGCTCAGCAGCGAGCTCTGGAAACACCATATATTTT. The chain employs TRBV18 and TRBJ1-3; no definite D call. The CDR3 consists of 14 residues. V dropped 5 bases and J dropped 0 bases, with 8 bases sitting between them. Germline V lookup: CDR1 KGHSH, CDR2 LQKENI.

This chain joins TRBV27 and TRBJ1-2; 7 bases fit TRBD1. The ends lost 1 base at V and 4 bases at J; junction bases unmatched: 3. The CDR3 is 14 amino acids. Germline V gene data show CDR1 as MNHEY and CDR2 as SMNVEV (reference sequence). The CDR3 DNA sequence: TGTGCCAGCAGTTTATATGCAGGGGGCTATGGCTACACCTTC. Residues: CASSLYAGGYGYTF.

This chain connects TRBV20-1 to TRBJ2-1; D remains ambiguous. The V gene lost 3 bases and the J gene lost 12 bases, with 15 bases spanning the gap. The CDR3 sequence is 12 residues long. Germline lookup yields CDR1 DFQATT and CDR2 SNEGSKA (reference sequence). Written as DNA, the CDR3 is TGCAGTGCTAGTCCCCCAGGCGCTCGGCAGTTCTTC. Translation gives CSASPPGARQFF.

The genes are TRBV19 and TRBJ2-3; 8 positions match TRBD2. There are 15 residues in the CDR3. Germline loops: CDR1 LNHDA, CDR2 SQIVND (reference sequence). V dropped 10 bases and J dropped 0; count of bases not matched to a gene: 9. CDR3 nucleotides: TGTGCCACCGGGGGAGCGGGGGTCAGCACAGATACGCAGTATTTT. It codes for CATGGAGVSTDTQYF.

The rearrangement joins TRBV5-5 to TRBJ1-1; D is undetermined. CDR3 length: 13 residues. With 0 bases removed from V and 1 base from J, the gap between germline ends came to 4 bases. Germline V gene sequence: CDR1 SGHKS, CDR2 YYEKEE (reference sequence). The CDR3 region is CASSLGRNTEAFF. Here the CDR3 DNA reads TGTGCCAGCAGCTTGGGTAGGAACACTGAAGCTTTCTTT.

This clone was seen once. The gene calls are TRBV18 and TRBJ2-7, with TRBD2 matching over 11 bases. Germline assignment: CDR1 KGHSH and CDR2 LQKENI. V was pared by 1 base and J by 3 bases, with 5 bases of the junction left unmatched. The CDR3 spans 16 residues. CDR3 in DNA: TGTGCCAGCTCACCACAACCACTAGCGGGAGTCTACGAGCAGTACTTC. Its protein product is CASSPQPLAGVYEQYF.

The genes are TRBV5-1 and TRBJ1-4, with D uncertain. Trimming took 4 bases from V and 8 from J, leaving 12 bases between them. Germline V gene sequence: CDR1 SGHRS, CDR2 YFSETQ. This CDR3 spans 13 amino acids. This CDR3 reads CASSPRLEEKLFF. CDR3 nucleotide sequence: TGCGCCAGCAGCCCACGACTTGAGGAAAAACTGTTTTTT.